This paragraph covers one T cell receptor (beta chain) sequence. The data were taken from a study of blood T cell repertoires in COVID-19. Assay: immunoSEQ multiplex PCR; the TCRdb copy retains only in-frame clones and omits some. This table has about 99,000 clones, approximately 79% appearing once. The sequenced sample consisted of peripheral blood. The TCR was taken from a woman older than 75 with active or convalescent COVID-19.

CDR3 region: CATSRGGSEQFF. CDR3 nucleotide sequence: TGTGCCACCAGCAGAGGAGGGAGTGAGCAGTTCTTC. The V call is TRBV15, the J call TRBJ2-1, with D possibly being TRBD2 (5 bases). This CDR3 comprises 12 residues. V was clipped by 1 base and J by 9 bases, with 7 bases between them. CDR1 is LNHNV, CDR2 YYDKDF, per germline (reference sequence). Drawing the rest from reference TRBV15 and TRBJ2-1, the complete variable domain is DAMVIQNPRYQVTQFGKPVTLSCSQTLNHNVMYWYQQKSSQAPKLLFHYYDKDFNNEADTPDNFQSRRPNTSFCFLDIRSPGLGDTAMYLCATSRGGSEQFFGPGTRLTVL.